This TCR beta chain was captured in a study of T-cell memory formation after mild COVID-19. Study context: Largely, TCR clusters stayed within a single donor. Findings and limits, study-wide: Memory cells collected pre-infection included some clones that later responded, suggesting cross-reactive memory joined. Clones that contracted from day 15 to 85 had balanced CD4/CD8; later expanders were CD4+ biased. Mainly CM and EM harbored the contracting CD4+ clones; mainly EMRA harbored the CD8+ ones.

Trimming took 0 bases from V and 3 from J; bases not matched to a gene: 2. This CDR3 has 15 residues. CDR1 MGHRA and CDR2 YSYEKL come from the germline V gene. TCRdb analysed the 5' RACE reads with MiXCR anew, one entry per CDR3 protein. Among some 120,000 distinct CDR3 sequences listed, 15% to 20% were seen once. This clonotype was picked up a small number of times. No antigen is known for it. The TCR was taken from a man aged 18 to 29 who had mild COVID-19 (a few samples of this study predate the infection). Cell type and time point are not known. The chain carries TRBV4-1 and TRBJ2-7; TRBD2 agrees at 10 bases. Sequencing input: PBMCs or a T cell subset sorted from them (not recorded which). This CDR3 reads CASSQDSSGGYEQYF. The CDR3 DNA is TGCGCCAGCAGCCAAGATTCTAGCGGGGGCTACGAGCAGTACTTC.